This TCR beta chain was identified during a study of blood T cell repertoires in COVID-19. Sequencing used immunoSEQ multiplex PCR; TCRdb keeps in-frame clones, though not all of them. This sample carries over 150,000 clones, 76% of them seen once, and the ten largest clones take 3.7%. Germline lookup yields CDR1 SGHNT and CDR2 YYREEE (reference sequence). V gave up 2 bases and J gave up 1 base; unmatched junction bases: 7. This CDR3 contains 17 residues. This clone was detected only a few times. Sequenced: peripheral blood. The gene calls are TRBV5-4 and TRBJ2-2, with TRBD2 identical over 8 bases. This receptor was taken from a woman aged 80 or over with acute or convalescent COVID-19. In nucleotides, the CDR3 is TGTGCCAGCAGCTTTCTTCCGGGGGGGAGGAACACCGGGGAGCTGTTTTTT. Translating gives CASSFLPGGRNTGELFF.